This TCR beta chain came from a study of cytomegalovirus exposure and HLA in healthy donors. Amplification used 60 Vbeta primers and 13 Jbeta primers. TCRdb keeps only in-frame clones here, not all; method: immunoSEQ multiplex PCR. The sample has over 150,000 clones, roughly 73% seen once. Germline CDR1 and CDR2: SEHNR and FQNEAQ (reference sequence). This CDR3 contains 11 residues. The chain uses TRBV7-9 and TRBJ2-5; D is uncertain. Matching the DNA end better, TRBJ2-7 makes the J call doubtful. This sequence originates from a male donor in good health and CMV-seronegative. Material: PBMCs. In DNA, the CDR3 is TGTGCCAGCAGCTTTATCGTCGAGCAGTACTTC. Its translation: CASSFIVEQYF.